This T cell receptor beta chain was observed in a study of T cell responses to AZD1222 COVID-19 vaccine. This clone was recorded once. Its antigen is unknown. Study conclusions and caveats: Spike-specific TCR breadth and depth both grew after two AZD1222 doses.

The germline V gene encodes CDR1 MNHEY and CDR2 SVGEGT. The trim removed 2 bases at V and 3 bases at J, leaving 10 bases unmatched. The CDR3 extends over 17 amino acids. Assay: immunoSEQ multiplex PCR; the TCRdb copy retains only in-frame clones and omits some. The sample has about 160,000 clones, 85% to 90% seen once. The chain carries TRBV6-2 or TRBV6-3 and TRBJ2-1; TRBD2 matches at 7 bases. The sequence came from an adult in good health. Specimen: peripheral blood, collected on day 0 of AZD1222 vaccination. CDR3 residues: CASSYSRAGAIYNEQFF. In nucleotides, the CDR3 is TGTGCCAGCAGTTACAGTCGGGCGGGAGCCATCTACAATGAGCAGTTCTTC.